Reported below is one TCR beta chain. This sample is part of a study of control samples from healthy donors and cancer patients. The V end lost 1 base, the J end lost 0 bases, and 7 bases lay between the germline ends. Germline CDR1 MGHRA, CDR2 YSYEKL. This CDR3 region has 14 residues. This table comes from immunoSEQ multiplex PCR, and its TCRdb copy is limited to in-frame clones, with some not included. The sample records some 120,000 clones, around nine tenths being singletons. Sequencing used blood. This chain uses TRBV4-1 with TRBJ2-7; D gene uncertain. The receptor was isolated from a man in his late teens or twenties in good health. In DNA form, the CDR3 reads TGCGCCAGCAGCCAAGTTGCAGCCTCCTACGAGCAGTACTTC. It encodes CASSQVAASYEQYF.